Here is one T cell receptor (beta chain) with its context. In the original workflow: Sequence data from immunoSEQ were junction-only and lacked quality scores; consequently, filtering differed. TCRdb's copy holds only in-frame clones and misses some; the assay was immunoSEQ multiplex PCR. V and J calls and clone size are copied from that table; D and trimming were computed from the DNA. The sample yields hundreds of thousands of clones, about 91% seen once. Naive CD8 cells were CD45RO-negative, positively selected for CCR7, excluding terminally differentiated effector memory CD45RA+ cells. There were no recent acute infections or vaccinations among the donors, who were healthy HIV-negative adults. The data stem from a study of shared clonotypes between healthy human individuals. Background on the study: Donors were a couple of women and a few men aged 18 to 49. Per-donor plates numbered three CD4 naive, three CD4 memory, two CD8 naive and one CD8 memory.

Trimming shortened V by 3 bases and J by 3 bases, and 8 bases separated the two germline ends. CDR1 is MNHEY and CDR2 is SMNVEV in the germline V gene (reference sequence). The CDR3 runs 13 residues. Material for sequencing was naive CD8+ T cells sorted from blood. The chain has TRBV27 and TRBJ2-5; D is undetermined. The TCR comes from a man aged 30 to 45 in good health. The CDR3 reads CASSFVGEETQYF. DNA of the CDR3: TGTGCCAGCAGTTTCGTAGGCGAAGAGACCCAGTACTTC.